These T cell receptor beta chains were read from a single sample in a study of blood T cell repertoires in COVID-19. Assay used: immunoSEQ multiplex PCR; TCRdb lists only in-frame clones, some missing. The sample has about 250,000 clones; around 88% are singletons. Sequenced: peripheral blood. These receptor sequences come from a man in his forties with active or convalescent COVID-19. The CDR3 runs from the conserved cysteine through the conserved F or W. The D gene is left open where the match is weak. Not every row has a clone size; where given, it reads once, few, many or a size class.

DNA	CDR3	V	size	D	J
TGTGCCAGCAAGGGGCATTCAACTAATGAAAAACTGTTTTTT	CASKGHSTNEKLFF	TRBV27	few	NA	TRBJ1-4
TGTGCCAGCAGCCAAGATCAAGGGGGGGAGGTCGCCGGGGAGCTGTTTTTT	CASSQDQGGEVAGELFF	TRBV3-1/TRBV3-2	once	NA	TRBJ2-2
TGTGCCAGCAGCTCTGGGACAGTGAACACTGAAGCTTTCTTT	CASSSGTVNTEAFF	TRBV7-9	once	TRBD1	TRBJ1-1
TGTGCCAGTAGTCCGCTTCGTGGCCTGGGCTACACCTTC	CASSPLRGLGYTF	TRBV19	NA	NA	TRBJ1-2
TGTGCCAGTAGTATGAGACAGGGTCCCTATGGCTACACCTTC	CASSMRQGPYGYTF	TRBV19	NA	TRBD1	TRBJ1-2
TGTGCCAGCAGTGAAGACGGACTGAGCTCCTACAATGAGCAGTTCTTC	CASSEDGLSSYNEQFF	TRBV2	NA	NA	TRBJ2-1
TGTGCCAGCAGCCAAGATTGGCTAGCGGGAGCTTACGAGCAGTACTTC	CASSQDWLAGAYEQYF	TRBV14	NA	TRBD2	TRBJ2-7
TGTGCCAGCAGTGACCGGACAGGGGGCCCATATGGCTACACCTTC	CASSDRTGGPYGYTF	TRBV6-1	NA	TRBD1	TRBJ1-2
TGTGCCAGCAGCTTCATAGGGGGGGGTTACGAGCAGTACTTC	CASSFIGGGYEQYF	TRBV14	NA	NA	TRBJ2-7
TGTGCCAGCAGTCCGCAGGGGTCCTACGAGCAGTACTTC	CASSPQGSYEQYF	TRBV27	NA	NA	TRBJ2-7
TGTGCCAGCAGTCCAGGGGGCGGAAATCAGCCCCAGCATTTT	CASSPGGGNQPQHF	TRBV2	NA	TRBD1	TRBJ1-5
TGTGCCAGCAGTTTACTAGGCCCGCGGGTGGATACGCAGTATTTT	CASSLLGPRVDTQYF	TRBV27	NA	NA	TRBJ2-3